A selection of T cell receptor beta chains follows, all from one sample in a study of T-cell memory formation after mild COVID-19. A single record per CDR3 protein comes from TCRdb applying MiXCR to the 5' RACE reads. Of about 560,000 distinct CDR3 sequences in the sample, 15% to 20% were seen once. Source material: PBMCs or a T cell subset sorted from them (not recorded which). Receptors were obtained from an adult woman who had mild COVID-19 (a few samples of this study predate the infection). Cell type and time point are not known. The CDR3 runs from the conserved cysteine through the conserved F or W. A D gene is named only where the DNA matches it firmly. The listing skips clone size in some rows; elsewhere it reads once, few, many or a size class.

d_call	clone_size	v_call	j_call	cdr3_nt	cdr3_aa
NA	NA	TRBV19	TRBJ1-1	TGTGCCAGTAGTACCGGGACGGCAAACACTGAAGCTTTCTTT	CASSTGTANTEAFF
TRBD1	NA	TRBV7-8	TRBJ1-5	TGTGCCAGCAGCAACACAGGGGGAGGACATCAGCCCCAGCATTTT	CASSNTGGGHQPQHF
NA	NA	TRBV3-1	TRBJ1-2	TGTGCCAGCAGCCAGCTCGAGAAGGGGGGCTACACCTTC	CASSQLEKGGYTF
NA	NA	TRBV27	TRBJ2-7	TGTGCCAGCAGCGCGGACAAGAACTGGGGCGAGCAGTACTTC	CASSADKNWGEQYF
TRBD2	few	TRBV5-1	TRBJ2-1	TGCGCCAGCAGCTTGGCGGCTAGCGGAAGCTCCTACAATGAGCAGTTCTTC	CASSLAASGSSYNEQFF
NA	many	TRBV13	TRBJ2-1	TGTGCCAGCAGCTTAGGGACAGCTCTCTACAATGAGCAGTTCTTC	CASSLGTALYNEQFF
TRBD2	few	TRBV20-1	TRBJ2-3	TGCAGTGCCCTAGCGGGGGGGCACGTAGATACGCAGTATTTT	CSALAGGHVDTQYF
NA	few	TRBV7-9	TRBJ2-2	TGTGCCAGCAGCCCACCCAGGGGGGCGAAGGTCGGGGAGCTGTTTTTT	CASSPPRGAKVGELFF
NA	NA	TRBV2	TRBJ1-2	TGTGCCAGCAGTGAATCTCGGGACCGCTTGAGCTACACCTTC	CASSESRDRLSYTF
TRBD2	NA	TRBV24-1	TRBJ2-5	TGTGCCACCAGTGACCGCGGGGGACCAGATGAGACCCAGTACTTC	CATSDRGGPDETQYF
NA	few	TRBV20-1	TRBJ2-7	TGCAGTGCTACCCGCGACTCCTCCTACGAGCAGTACTTC	CSATRDSSYEQYF
NA	many	TRBV5-1	TRBJ2-3	TGCGCCAGCAGCGGTGACAGATTCACAGATACGCAGTATTTT	CASSGDRFTDTQYF
TRBD2	few	TRBV15	TRBJ2-7	TGTGCCACCAGGAGCGGGGGGAATTCCTACGAGCAGTACTTC	CATRSGGNSYEQYF
NA	NA	TRBV3-1	TRBJ2-5	TGTGCCAGCAGCCAAGAGCCGATGTGGACCCAGTACTTC	CASSQEPMWTQYF
NA	NA	TRBV19	TRBJ2-1	TGTGCCACCGCCCTCCAGGGGGGTGTCAATGAGCAGTTCTTC	CATALQGGVNEQFF
NA	NA	TRBV21-1	TRBJ2-5	TGTGCCAGCAGCAAAGTACTAGCGCAAGAGACCCAGTACTTC	CASSKVLAQETQYF
TRBD1	NA	TRBV12-3/TRBV12-4	TRBJ2-6	TGTGCCAGCAGTTTTGGGACAGCCTCTGGGGCCAACGTCCTGACTTTC	CASSFGTASGANVLTF
NA	many	TRBV5-5	TRBJ1-1	TGTGCCAGCAGCTTGGGACACAACATGAACACTGAAGCTTTCTTT	CASSLGHNMNTEAFF
TRBD2	NA	TRBV9	TRBJ2-1	TGTGCCAGCAGCGAGACTAGCGGGCGATACAATGAGCAGTTCTTC	CASSETSGRYNEQFF
TRBD1	few	TRBV27	TRBJ1-4	TGTGCCAGCAGCCCCAGACAGGGAATTAATGAAAAACTGTTTTTT	CASSPRQGINEKLFF
NA	few	TRBV5-1	TRBJ2-3	TGCGCCAGCATCCAAACGGGGGTTCCAGATACGCAGTATTTT	CASIQTGVPDTQYF
TRBD1	NA	TRBV25-1	TRBJ2-7	TGTGCCAGCTCACAGACAGGGCGGCGGTCCTACGAGCAGTACTTC	CASSQTGRRSYEQYF
TRBD1	NA	TRBV6-2/TRBV6-3	TRBJ2-3	TGTGCCAGCAGGCCACAGGGGTCAACAGATACGCAGTATTTT	CASRPQGSTDTQYF
TRBD2	few	TRBV3-1	TRBJ2-2	TGTGCCAGCAGCCGCCGAAGACTAGCGGGGGGGCCAGGCACCGGGGAGCTGTTTTTT	CASSRRRLAGGPGTGELFF
TRBD1	NA	TRBV6-5	TRBJ2-1	TGTGCCAGCAGCCCCGACAGGGGGAAGGTCAATGAGCAGTTCTTC	CASSPDRGKVNEQFF
TRBD2	few	TRBV4-3	TRBJ2-5	TGCGCCAGCAGCCAAGATTATCTAGCGGGAAGAGAGACCCAGTACTTC	CASSQDYLAGRETQYF
NA	NA	TRBV5-4	TRBJ1-5	TGTGCCAGCAGCCCCGACCTTAGCAATCAGCCCCAGCATTTT	CASSPDLSNQPQHF
NA	NA	TRBV19	TRBJ1-1	TGTGCCAGCCGACGACCAGGGACCGGTCGAGCTTTCTTT	CASRRPGTGRAFF
TRBD2	once	TRBV20-1	TRBJ2-5	TGCAGTGCTAGGACGGGACTAGCGGGATGGGAAGAGACCCAGTACTTC	CSARTGLAGWEETQYF
NA	NA	TRBV12-3/TRBV12-4	TRBJ2-7	TGTGCCAGCAGTTTAGAGTTCGAGGGGGACGAGCAGTACTTC	CASSLEFEGDEQYF
TRBD1	NA	TRBV5-1	TRBJ1-1	TGCGCCAGCAGCTTAACCGGGACAGTTATGAACACTGAAGCTTTCTTT	CASSLTGTVMNTEAFF
NA	few	TRBV27	TRBJ1-1	TGTGCCAGCAGTTTATCAAGGGGAGTGACTGAAGCTTTCTTT	CASSLSRGVTEAFF
NA	many	TRBV7-9	TRBJ1-2	TGTGCCAGCAGCTCTACTCCGGACTCACGTGGCTACACCTTC	CASSSTPDSRGYTF
NA	few	TRBV11-1	TRBJ2-5	TGTGCCAGCAGCTTAGGCTGGGCAGAAGAGACCCAGTACTTC	CASSLGWAEETQYF
NA	few	TRBV12-5	TRBJ2-4	TGTGCTAGTGGTTTTGGGGACTTAGCCAAAAACATTCAGTACTTC	CASGFGDLAKNIQYF
TRBD1	few	TRBV11-1	TRBJ2-7	TGTGCCAGCAGCTTAGACAGGGGCCCAGACGAGCAGTACTTC	CASSLDRGPDEQYF
NA	few	TRBV5-1	TRBJ2-1	TGCGCCAGCAGCTTGGAAGCGGTCTCCTACAATGAGCAGTTCTTC	CASSLEAVSYNEQFF
NA	few	TRBV6-5	TRBJ2-3	TGTGCCAGCAGTTACTCGACAGCTAGCACAGATACGCAGTATTTT	CASSYSTASTDTQYF
TRBD2	few	TRBV15	TRBJ2-3	TGTGCCACCGCGGGAGGGGAGGATTGGACAGATACGCAGTATTTT	CATAGGEDWTDTQYF
NA	NA	TRBV18	TRBJ1-2	TGTGCCAGCTCACCAGGTATTCAGGACTATGGCTACACCTTC	CASSPGIQDYGYTF
TRBD2	NA	TRBV11-2	TRBJ2-5	TGTGGCAGCAGCCCCTGGCCGGGAGGGGAAGAGACCCAGTACTTC	CGSSPWPGGEETQYF
TRBD2	few	TRBV20-1	TRBJ2-7	TGCAGTGCTAGACTAGCGGATTCCTACGAGCAGTACTTC	CSARLADSYEQYF
TRBD2	many	TRBV7-8	TRBJ2-7	TGTGCCAGCAGTTCCGGACTAGCGGAGATCGGGTACTTC	CASSSGLAEIGYF
TRBD2	few	TRBV7-6	TRBJ2-7	TGTGCCAGCAGCTTAGTGCATGCTAGCGGGTCCTCCTACGAGCAGTACTTC	CASSLVHASGSSYEQYF
TRBD2	NA	TRBV30	TRBJ2-2	TGTGCCTGGAGTAGGGGACTAGCGGTCACCGGGGAGCTGTTTTTT	CAWSRGLAVTGELFF
NA	NA	TRBV19	TRBJ2-1	TGTGCCAGTAGCAGGGGGAGGGCCCCTAACAATGAGCAGTTCTTC	CASSRGRAPNNEQFF